The clone carrying this T cell receptor beta chain was found once. V was shortened by 3 bases and J by 4 bases, with 8 bases between the two germline ends. The CDR3 sequence is 13 residues long. CDR1 LGHNT and CDR2 FRNRAP come from the germline V gene. In the authors' workflow: Reference gene primer amplification yielded estimated nucleated cell counts. TCRdb keeps only in-frame clones here, not all; method: immunoSEQ multiplex PCR. V and J calls and clone size are copied from that table; D and trimming were computed from the DNA. The data hold about 260,000 clones, with 86% observed a single time. These data belong to a study of blood T cell repertoires in COVID-19. Turning to the study itself: Sites in the United States, Italy and Spain provided acute and convalescent COVID-19 samples. In each case, the material was cDNA or gDNA derived from T cells, B-cell-depleted T cells, or PBMCs.

Sequencing was carried out using peripheral blood. The chain is built from TRBV12-5 and TRBJ2-3; D is perhaps TRBD1 (6 bases). The clonotype was recovered from a young man with active or convalescent COVID-19. The CDR3 sequence: CASGLQGADTQYF. CDR3 bases: TGTGCTAGTGGTTTACAGGGAGCAGATACGCAGTATTTT.